In its sample, the clone carrying this TCR beta chain was seen many times. As yet, its antigen is unknown. Documented time point: sample taken at primary tumor resection. Per the germline V gene, CDR1 is MDHEN and CDR2 is SYDVKM. V lost 8 bases and J 6 bases, leaving 17 bases between the germline ends. The CDR3 extends over 15 amino acids. The data originate from a study of spatial heterogeneity in lung cancer. On the study more broadly: Strong correlation was found between tumor-region TCR transcript counts and a T cell module score from matched bulk RNA-seq.

Study-wide results and limits: Tumoral mutation counts were tracked by counts of expanded intratumoral alpha and beta TCRs.

A unique molecular identifier was attached to every TCR cDNA molecule. TCRdb reprocessed the 5' RACE reads with MiXCR, giving one entry per CDR3 protein. The data contain approximately 25,000 distinct CDR3 sequences, around 9.2% of them singletons. The receptor was isolated from a male donor with early-stage non-small cell lung cancer. V usage is TRBV28 and J usage is TRBJ1-6; D gene unclear. This material consisted of lung tumor tissue, taken at surgery. CDR3 coding DNA: TGTGCCAGCGGCCCGGACGCTACCCCTAATTCACCCCTCCACTTT. This codes for CASGPDATPNSPLHF.